This TCR beta chain was sequenced during a study of blood T cell repertoires in COVID-19. The wider study: Italy, Spain and the United States were the sources of the convalescent and acute COVID-19 samples. Sample material is recorded as cDNA or gDNA derived from T cells, B-cell-depleted T cells, or PBMCs.

In the authors' workflow: The assay estimated nucleated cells by amplifying reference gene primers. The repertoire was sequenced with immunoSEQ multiplex PCR; TCRdb's copy has only in-frame clones and lacks some. V, J and clone size are those of that table, while D and trimming were read from the DNA. The table records 150,000 to 200,000 clones, over 75% of them present only once. V lost 1 base and J 5 bases, leaving 11 bases between the germline ends. This CDR3 is built from 14 residues. Germline lookup yields CDR1 MNHEY and CDR2 SMNVEV (reference sequence). V usage is TRBV27 and J usage is TRBJ1-1; unclear D gene. The material sequenced was peripheral blood. This clonotype was obtained from a woman older than 75 with acute or convalescent COVID-19. Here the CDR3 reads CASSLLGAETEAFF. The CDR3 DNA is TGTGCCAGCAGTTTATTAGGAGCGGAAACTGAAGCTTTCTTT.